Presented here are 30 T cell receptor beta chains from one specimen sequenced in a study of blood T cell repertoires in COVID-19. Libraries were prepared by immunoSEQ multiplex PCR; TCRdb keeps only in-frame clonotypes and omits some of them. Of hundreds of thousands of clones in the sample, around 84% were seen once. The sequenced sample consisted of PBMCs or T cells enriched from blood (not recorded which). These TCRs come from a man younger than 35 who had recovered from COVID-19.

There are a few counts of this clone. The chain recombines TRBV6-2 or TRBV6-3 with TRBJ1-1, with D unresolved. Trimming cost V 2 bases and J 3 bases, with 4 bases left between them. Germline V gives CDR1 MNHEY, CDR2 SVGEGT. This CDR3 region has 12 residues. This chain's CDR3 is CASSYEYTEAFF. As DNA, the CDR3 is TGTGCCAGCAGTTACGAGTACACTGAAGCTTTCTTT.

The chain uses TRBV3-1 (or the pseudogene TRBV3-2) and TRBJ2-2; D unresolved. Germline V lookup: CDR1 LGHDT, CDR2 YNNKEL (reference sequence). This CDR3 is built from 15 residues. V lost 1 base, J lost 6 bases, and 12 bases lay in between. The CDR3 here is CASSQVYGSPGELFF. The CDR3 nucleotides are TGTGCCAGCAGCCAAGTCTATGGTTCTCCCGGGGAGCTGTTTTTT.

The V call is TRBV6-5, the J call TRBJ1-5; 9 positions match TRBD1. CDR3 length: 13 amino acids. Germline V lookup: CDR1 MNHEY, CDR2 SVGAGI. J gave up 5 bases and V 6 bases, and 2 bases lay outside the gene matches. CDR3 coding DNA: TGTGCCAGCAGCCGGACAGGGGATCAGCCCCAGCATTTT. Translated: CASSRTGDQPQHF.

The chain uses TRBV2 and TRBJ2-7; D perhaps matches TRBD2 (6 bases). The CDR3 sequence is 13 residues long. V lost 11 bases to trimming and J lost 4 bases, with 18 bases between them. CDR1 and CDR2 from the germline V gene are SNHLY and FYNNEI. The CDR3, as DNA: TGTGCCCTCCTTGAGACGGAGGGATACGAGCAGTACTTC. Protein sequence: CALLETEGYEQYF.

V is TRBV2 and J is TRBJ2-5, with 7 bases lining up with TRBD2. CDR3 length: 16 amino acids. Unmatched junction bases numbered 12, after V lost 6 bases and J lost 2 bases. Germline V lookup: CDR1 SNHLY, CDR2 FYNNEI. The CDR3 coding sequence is TGTGCCAGCAGCCCGGAATATGGAGCGGGGCAAGAGACCCAGTACTTC. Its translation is CASSPEYGAGQETQYF.

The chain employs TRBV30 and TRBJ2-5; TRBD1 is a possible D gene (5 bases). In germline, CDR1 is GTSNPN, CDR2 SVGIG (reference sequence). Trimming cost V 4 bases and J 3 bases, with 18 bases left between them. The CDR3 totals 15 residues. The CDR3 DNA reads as TGTGCCTGGATGGGGCAAGCGAGTATAAAAGAGACCCAGTACTTC. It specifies CAWMGQASIKETQYF.

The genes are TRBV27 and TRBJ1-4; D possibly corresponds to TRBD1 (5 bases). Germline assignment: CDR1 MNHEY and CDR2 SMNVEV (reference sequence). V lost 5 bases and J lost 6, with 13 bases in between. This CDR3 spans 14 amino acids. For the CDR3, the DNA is TGTGCCAGCAGTCCCTTTCCGGGGGATGAAAAACTGTTTTTT. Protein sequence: CASSPFPGDEKLFF.

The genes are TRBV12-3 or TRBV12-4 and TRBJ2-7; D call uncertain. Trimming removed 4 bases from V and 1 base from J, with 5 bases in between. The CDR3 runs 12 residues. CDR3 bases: TGTGCCAGCAGTTCCGAGTCCTACGAGCAGTACTTC. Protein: CASSSESYEQYF.

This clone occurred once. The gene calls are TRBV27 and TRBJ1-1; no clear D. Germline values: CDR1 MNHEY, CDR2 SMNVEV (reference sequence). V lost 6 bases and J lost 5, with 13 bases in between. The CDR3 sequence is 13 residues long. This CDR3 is CASSSGLGTEAFF. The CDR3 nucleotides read TGTGCCAGCAGCTCCGGACTCGGAACTGAAGCTTTCTTT.

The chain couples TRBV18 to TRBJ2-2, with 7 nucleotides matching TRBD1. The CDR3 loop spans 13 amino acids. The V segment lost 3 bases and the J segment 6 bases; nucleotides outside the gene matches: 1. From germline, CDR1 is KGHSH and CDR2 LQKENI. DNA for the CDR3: TGTGCCAGCTCACCGCAGGGGGCCGGGGAGCTGTTTTTT. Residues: CASSPQGAGELFF.

CDR3 loop: CASSQDRGGLFTGELFF. DNA for the CDR3: TGCGCCAGCAGTCAAGACAGGGGAGGGCTCTTCACCGGGGAGCTGTTTTTT. The V gene is TRBV5-1, the J gene TRBJ2-2; perhaps TRBD1 as D (8 bases). This CDR3 comprises 17 residues. Germline CDR1 SGHRS, CDR2 YFSETQ. Trimming shortened V by 5 bases and J by 4 bases, and 21 bases separated the two germline ends.

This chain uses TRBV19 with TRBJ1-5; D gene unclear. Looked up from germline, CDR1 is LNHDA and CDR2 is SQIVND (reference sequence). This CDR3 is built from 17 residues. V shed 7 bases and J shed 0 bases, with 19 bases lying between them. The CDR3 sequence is CASTLSYFEYSNQPQHF. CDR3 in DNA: TGTGCCAGTACGCTCTCCTACTTTGAATATAGCAATCAGCCCCAGCATTTT.

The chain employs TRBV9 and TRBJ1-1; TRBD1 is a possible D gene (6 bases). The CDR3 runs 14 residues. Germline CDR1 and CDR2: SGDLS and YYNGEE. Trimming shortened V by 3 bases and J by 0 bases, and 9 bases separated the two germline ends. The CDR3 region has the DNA TGTGCCAGCAGCGCGGGACACCTGAACACTGAAGCTTTCTTT. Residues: CASSAGHLNTEAFF.

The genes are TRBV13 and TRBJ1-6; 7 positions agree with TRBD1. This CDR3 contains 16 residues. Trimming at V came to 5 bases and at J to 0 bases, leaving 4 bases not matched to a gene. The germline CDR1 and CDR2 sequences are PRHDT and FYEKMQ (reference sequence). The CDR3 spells CASSQQGSSYNSPLHF. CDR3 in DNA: TGTGCCAGCAGCCAACAGGGGAGCTCCTATAATTCACCCCTCCACTTT.

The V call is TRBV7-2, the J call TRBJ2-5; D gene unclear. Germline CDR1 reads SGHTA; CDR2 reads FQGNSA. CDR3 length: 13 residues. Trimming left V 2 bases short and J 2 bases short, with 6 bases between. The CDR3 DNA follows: TGTGCCAGCAGCTTAAGCTGGCAAGAGACCCAGTACTTC. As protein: CASSLSWQETQYF.

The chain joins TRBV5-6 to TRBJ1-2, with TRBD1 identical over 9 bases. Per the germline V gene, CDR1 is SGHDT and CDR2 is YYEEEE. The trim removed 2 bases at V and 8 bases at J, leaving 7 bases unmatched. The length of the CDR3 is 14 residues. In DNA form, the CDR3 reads TGTGCCAGCAGCTTCTGGGACAGGGACGCAGGCTACACCTTC. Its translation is CASSFWDRDAGYTF. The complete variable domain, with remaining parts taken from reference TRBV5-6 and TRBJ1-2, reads DAGVTQSPTHLIKTRGQQVTLRCSPKSGHDTVSWYQQALGQGPQFIFQYYEEEERQRGNFPDRFSGHQFPNYSSELNVNALLLGDSALYLCASSFWDRDAGYTFGSGTRLTVV.

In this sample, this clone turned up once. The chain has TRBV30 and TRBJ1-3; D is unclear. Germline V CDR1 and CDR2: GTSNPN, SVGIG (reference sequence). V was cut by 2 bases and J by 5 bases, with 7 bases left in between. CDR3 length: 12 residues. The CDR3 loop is CAWSLPRNTIYF. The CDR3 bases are TGTGCCTGGAGTCTTCCTAGAAACACCATATATTTT.

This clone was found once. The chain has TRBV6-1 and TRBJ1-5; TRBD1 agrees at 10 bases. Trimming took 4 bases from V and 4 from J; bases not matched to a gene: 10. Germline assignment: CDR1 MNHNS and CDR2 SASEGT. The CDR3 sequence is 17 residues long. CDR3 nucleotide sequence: TGTGCCAGCAGTGGCCAGGCCGGGACAGGGGTTAATCAGCCCCAGCATTTT. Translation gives CASSGQAGTGVNQPQHF.

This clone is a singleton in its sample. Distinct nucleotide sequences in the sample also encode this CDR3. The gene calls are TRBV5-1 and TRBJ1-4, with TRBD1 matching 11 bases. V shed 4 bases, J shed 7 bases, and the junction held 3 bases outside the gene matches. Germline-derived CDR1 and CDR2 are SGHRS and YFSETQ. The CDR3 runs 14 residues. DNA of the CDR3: TGCGCCAGCAGCCTGGGACAGGGGGGTGAAAAACTGTTTTTT. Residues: CASSLGQGGEKLFF. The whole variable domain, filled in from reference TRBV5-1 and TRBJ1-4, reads KAGVTQTPRYLIKTRGQQVTLSCSPISGHRSVSWYQQTPGQGLQFLFEYFSETQRNKGNFPGRFSGRQFSNSRSEMNVSTLELGDSALYLCASSLGQGGEKLFFGSGTQLSVL.

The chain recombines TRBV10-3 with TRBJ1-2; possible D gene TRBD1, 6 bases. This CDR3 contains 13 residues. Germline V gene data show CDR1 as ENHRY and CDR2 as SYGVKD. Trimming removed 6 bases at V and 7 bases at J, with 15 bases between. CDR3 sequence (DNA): TGTGCCATCAGAGGACAGAGCGAATCTGGCTACACCTTC. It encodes CAIRGQSESGYTF.

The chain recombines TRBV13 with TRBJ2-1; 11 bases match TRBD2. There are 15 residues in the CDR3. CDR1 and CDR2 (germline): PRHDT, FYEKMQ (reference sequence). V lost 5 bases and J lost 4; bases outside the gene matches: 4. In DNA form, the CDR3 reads TGTGCCAGCAGCCCTTGGACTAGCGGGTACAATGAGCAGTTCTTC. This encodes CASSPWTSGYNEQFF.

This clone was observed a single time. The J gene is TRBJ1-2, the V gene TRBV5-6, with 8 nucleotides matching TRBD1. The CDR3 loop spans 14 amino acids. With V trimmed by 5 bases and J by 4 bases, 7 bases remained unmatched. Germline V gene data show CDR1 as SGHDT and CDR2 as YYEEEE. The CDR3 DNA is TGTGCCAGCAGAGAACAGGGGGTTGTCTATGGCTACACCTTC. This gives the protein CASREQGVVYGYTF.

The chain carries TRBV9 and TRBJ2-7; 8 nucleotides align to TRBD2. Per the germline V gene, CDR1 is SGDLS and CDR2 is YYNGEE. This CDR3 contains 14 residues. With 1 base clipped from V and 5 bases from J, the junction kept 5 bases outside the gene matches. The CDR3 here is CASSVRAGADEQYF. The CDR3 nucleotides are TGTGCCAGCAGCGTAAGAGCGGGAGCCGACGAGCAGTACTTC. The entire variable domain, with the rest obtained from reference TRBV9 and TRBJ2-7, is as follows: DSGVTQTPKHLITATGQRVTLRCSPRSGDLSVYWYQQSLDQGLQFLIQYYNGEERAKGNILERFSAQQFPDLHSELNLSSLELGDSALYFCASSVRAGADEQYFGPGTRLTVT.

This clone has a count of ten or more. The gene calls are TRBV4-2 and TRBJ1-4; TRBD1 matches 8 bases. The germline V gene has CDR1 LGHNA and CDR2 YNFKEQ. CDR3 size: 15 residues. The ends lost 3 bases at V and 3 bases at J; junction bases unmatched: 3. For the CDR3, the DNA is TGTGCCAGCAGCCAGGGACAGGACTCTAATGAAAAACTGTTTTTT. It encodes CASSQGQDSNEKLFF.

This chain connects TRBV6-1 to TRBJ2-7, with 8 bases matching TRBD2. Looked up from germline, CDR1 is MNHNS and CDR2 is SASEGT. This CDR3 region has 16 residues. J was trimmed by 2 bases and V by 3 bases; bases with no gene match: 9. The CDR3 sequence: CASSEIAGWGAYEQYF. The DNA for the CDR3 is TGTGCCAGCAGTGAGATAGCGGGATGGGGCGCCTACGAGCAGTACTTC.

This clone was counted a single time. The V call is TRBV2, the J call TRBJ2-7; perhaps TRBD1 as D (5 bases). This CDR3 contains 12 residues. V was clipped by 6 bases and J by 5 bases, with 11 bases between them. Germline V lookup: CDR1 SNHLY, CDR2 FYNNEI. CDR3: CASRGQKHEQYF. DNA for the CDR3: TGTGCCAGCAGGGGGCAGAAACACGAGCAGTACTTC.

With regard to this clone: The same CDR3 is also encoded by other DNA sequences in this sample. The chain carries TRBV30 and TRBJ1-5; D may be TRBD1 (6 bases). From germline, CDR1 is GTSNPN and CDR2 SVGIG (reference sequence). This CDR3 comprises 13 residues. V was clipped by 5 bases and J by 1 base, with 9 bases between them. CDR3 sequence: CAWGGQSNQPQHF. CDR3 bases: TGTGCCTGGGGAGGACAGAGCAATCAGCCCCAGCATTTT.

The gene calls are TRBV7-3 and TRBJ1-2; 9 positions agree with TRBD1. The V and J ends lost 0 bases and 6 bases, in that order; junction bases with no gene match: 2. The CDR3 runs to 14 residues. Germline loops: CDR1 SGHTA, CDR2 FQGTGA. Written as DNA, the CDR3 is TGTGCCAGCAGCTTAACGGACAGGGGAGATGGCTACACCTTC. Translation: CASSLTDRGDGYTF.

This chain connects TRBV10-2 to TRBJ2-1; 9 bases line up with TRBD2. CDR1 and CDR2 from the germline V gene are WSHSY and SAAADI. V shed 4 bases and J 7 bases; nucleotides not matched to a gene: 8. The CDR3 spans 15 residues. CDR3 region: CASSVEAGGINEQFF. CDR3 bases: TGCGCCAGCAGTGTTGAGGCGGGGGGGATAAATGAGCAGTTCTTC.

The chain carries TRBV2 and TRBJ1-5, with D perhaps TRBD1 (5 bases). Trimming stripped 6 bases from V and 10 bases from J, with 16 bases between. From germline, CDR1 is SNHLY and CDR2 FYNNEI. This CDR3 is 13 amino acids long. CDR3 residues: CASRPLPDSPQHF. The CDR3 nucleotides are TGTGCCAGCAGGCCACTGCCCGACAGTCCCCAGCATTTT.